This TCR beta chain is drawn from a study of cytomegalovirus exposure and HLA in healthy donors. Study-level background: In terms of ancestry, the Caucasian-associated cluster contained around four fifths of the 398 genotyped donors.

Researchers ran the PCR with 60 Vbeta and 13 Jbeta primers. Sequencing was performed with immunoSEQ multiplex PCR; in TCRdb, only in-frame clones are kept and a portion is missing. Its table records 80,000 to 100,000 clones. This CDR3 is 15 amino acids long. The ends lost 11 bases at V and 2 bases at J; junction bases unmatched: 15. Germline assignment: CDR1 ENHRY and CDR2 SYGVKD. V usage is TRBV10-3 and J usage is TRBJ2-7; 7 positions agree with TRBD1. The receptor comes from a man in his fifties in good health and CMV-seropositive. The specimen sequenced was PBMCs. As DNA, the CDR3 is TGTGCCTCGGGCAACAGGGGCCTTTCCGCCTACGAGCAGTACTTC. Encoded protein: CASGNRGLSAYEQYF.